This T cell receptor beta chain was recovered during a study of blood T cell repertoires in COVID-19. Study in general: Acute and convalescent COVID-19 specimens originated in the United States, Italy and Spain. T cells, B-cell-depleted T cells, or PBMCs supplied cDNA or gDNA.

In the original workflow: It was from reference gene primer amplification that nucleated cell counts were estimated. Sequencing was performed with immunoSEQ multiplex PCR; in TCRdb, only in-frame clones are kept and a portion is missing. Clone size and the V and J calls come from that table; the DNA yielded D and trimming. In the table there are approximately 41,000 clones, roughly four fifths of which are singletons. This CDR3 comprises 14 residues. V gave up 5 bases and J gave up 7 bases; unmatched junction bases: 4. CDR1 is SGHAT, CDR2 FQNNGV, per germline. This receptor was taken from a man between 35 and 55 years old with active or convalescent COVID-19. Sequenced sample: peripheral blood. The J gene is TRBJ1-6, the V gene TRBV11-2, with 8 bases aligning to TRBD1. The DNA for the CDR3 is TGTGCCAGCAGCCGAGGACAGGGCAATTCACCCCTCCACTTT. Translation: CASSRGQGNSPLHF.